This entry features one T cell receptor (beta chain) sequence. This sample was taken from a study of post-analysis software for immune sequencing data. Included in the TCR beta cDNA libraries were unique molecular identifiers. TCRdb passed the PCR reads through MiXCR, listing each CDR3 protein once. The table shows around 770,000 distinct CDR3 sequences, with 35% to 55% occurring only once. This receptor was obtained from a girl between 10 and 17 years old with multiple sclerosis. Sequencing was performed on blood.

Written as DNA, the CDR3 is TGCAGCGTTCCACTCGTCAGGGAGAGCGGCTACACCTTC. Its translation is CSVPLVRESGYTF. This chain joins TRBV29-1 and TRBJ1-2, with D perhaps TRBD1 (5 bases). This CDR3 region has 13 residues. V lost 5 bases and J 8 bases, leaving 18 bases between the germline ends. The germline gives CDR1 SQVTM, CDR2 ANQGSEA. Drawing the rest from reference TRBV29-1 and TRBJ1-2, the complete variable domain is SAVISQKPSRDICQRGTSLTIQCQVDSQVTMMFWYRQQPGQSLTLIATANQGSEATYESGFVIDKFPISRPNLTFSTLTVSNMSPEDSSIYLCSVPLVRESGYTFGSGTRLTVV.